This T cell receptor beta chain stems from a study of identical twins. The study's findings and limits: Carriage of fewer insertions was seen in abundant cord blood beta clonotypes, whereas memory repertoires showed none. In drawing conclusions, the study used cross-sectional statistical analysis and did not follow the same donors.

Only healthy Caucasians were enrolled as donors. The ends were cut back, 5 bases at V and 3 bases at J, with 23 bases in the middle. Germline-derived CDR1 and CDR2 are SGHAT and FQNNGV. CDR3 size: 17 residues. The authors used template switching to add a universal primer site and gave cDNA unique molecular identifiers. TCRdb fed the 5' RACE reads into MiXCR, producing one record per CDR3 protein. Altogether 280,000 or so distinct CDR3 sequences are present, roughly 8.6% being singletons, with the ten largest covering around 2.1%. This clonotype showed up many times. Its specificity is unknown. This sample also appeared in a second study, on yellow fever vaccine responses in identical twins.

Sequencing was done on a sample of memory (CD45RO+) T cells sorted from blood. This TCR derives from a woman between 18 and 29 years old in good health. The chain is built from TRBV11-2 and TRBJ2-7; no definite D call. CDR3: CASSLSSETYRNYEQYV. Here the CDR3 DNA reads TGTGCCAGCAGCCTCAGCAGCGAAACCTACAGAAACTACGAGCAGTACGTC.